One and the same sample provided the 27 T cell receptor beta chains below, sequenced in a study of CD8+CD57+ T cells in acquired aplastic anemia. Patients sequenced had flow cytometry evidence of CD8+CD57+ cell expansion. Genomic DNA constituted the template upon which TCR beta VDJ and CDR3 profiling was performed. In TCRdb, the reads were re-called with MiXCR into one record per CDR3 protein. The repertoire has approximately 130,000 distinct CDR3 sequences, almost 40% of them found once; the top ten carry about 2.4%. Sequencing input: sorted CD4+, CD8+, or CD8+CD57+ T cells (not recorded which) from PBMCs. These receptors came from a human donor with aplastic anemia.

This clonotype occurred many times. CDR3 DNA sequence: TGTGCCAGCAGTGTGGGAAGCTCCTATAATTCACCCCTCCACTTT. It yields the protein CASSVGSSYNSPLHF. The V call is TRBV9, the J call TRBJ1-6, with D hard to call. With 5 bases removed from V and 0 bases from J, the gap between germline ends came to 9 bases. From germline, CDR1 is SGDLS and CDR2 YYNGEE. The CDR3 loop spans 15 amino acids. Complete variable domain (other parts from reference TRBV9 and TRBJ1-6): DSGVTQTPKHLITATGQRVTLRCSPRSGDLSVYWYQQSLDQGLQFLIQYYNGEERAKGNILERFSAQQFPDLHSELNLSSLELGDSALYFCASSVGSSYNSPLHFGNGTRLTVT.

This CDR3 is CATSGASSYNEQFF. Here the CDR3 DNA reads TGTGCCACCTCGGGGGCGAGCTCCTACAATGAGCAGTTCTTC. The chain couples TRBV2 to TRBJ2-1, with D possibly called TRBD1 or TRBD2 (6 bases each). Trimming shortened V by 10 bases and J by 0 bases, and 13 bases separated the two germline ends. CDR1 SNHLY and CDR2 FYNNEI come from the germline V gene. The CDR3 is made up of 14 amino acids.

The CDR3 region is CASRGETYYGYTF. The CDR3 coding sequence is TGCGCCAGCAGGGGGGAAACTTACTATGGCTACACCTTC. V and J are TRBV4-1 and TRBJ1-2, with D possibly TRBD1 on 5 matching bases. CDR1 is MGHRA and CDR2 is YSYEKL in the germline V gene. V was pared by 6 bases and J by 3 bases, with 11 bases between. This CDR3 has 13 residues.

A remark on this clonotype: A much more abundant neighbour one base away suggests this may be a read error. This chain joins TRBV20-1 and TRBJ1-3, with D possibly being TRBD1 (6 bases). This CDR3 spans 13 amino acids. Trimming shortened V by 6 bases and J by 2 bases, and 11 bases separated the two germline ends. The V gene's germline CDR1 is DFQATT and CDR2 SNEGSKA (reference sequence). The CDR3 is CSARGATGNTIYF. CDR3 sequence (DNA): TGCAGTGCCCGGGGGGCCACTGGAAACACCATATATTTT.

Only a few counts were recorded for this clonotype. A read error may be the cause here, since a much bigger clone is one base away. The chain couples TRBV12-3 or TRBV12-4 to TRBJ1-2, with D perhaps TRBD1 (5 bases). Trimming removed 6 bases at V and 12 bases at J, with 20 bases between. The CDR3 loop spans 13 amino acids. The CDR3 DNA sequence: TGTGCCAGCAGCCGGGACGGAGTCTGGGGCAACACCTTC. Translation gives CASSRDGVWGNTF.

This clonotype was seen only a few times. A much bigger clone sits one base away, suggesting this may be a read error. The genes are TRBV19 and TRBJ2-7; D gene ambiguous. CDR1 LNHDA and CDR2 SQIVND come from the germline V gene (reference sequence). The CDR3 covers 16 residues. Trimming removed 4 bases from V and 1 base from J, with 17 bases in between. CDR3 residues: CASSTFRTVKSYEQYF. The CDR3, as DNA: TGTGCCAGTAGTACTTTCAGAACAGTGAAGTCCTACGAGCAGTACTTC.

This clonotype has ten or more counts. This chain links TRBV20-1 with TRBJ2-5; TRBD1 matches at 7 bases. V trimming: 3 bases; J trimming: 2 bases; junction bases outside the gene matches: 3. The germline V gene encodes CDR1 DFQATT and CDR2 SNEGSKA (reference sequence). This CDR3 has 13 residues. The DNA of the CDR3 is TGCAGTGCTAGCGGACAGGCTCAAGAGACCCAGTACTTC. It translates to CSASGQAQETQYF.

This clonotype was observed many times. The genes are TRBV19 and TRBJ1-2; possibly TRBD1 for D (6 bases). Trimming took off 5 bases at V and 4 bases at J, with 14 bases between the two ends. The germline V gene encodes CDR1 LNHDA and CDR2 SQIVND (reference sequence). The CDR3 length is 14 residues. The CDR3 spells CASSPDVGGYGYTF. The DNA of the CDR3 is TGTGCCAGTAGTCCCGACGTAGGGGGCTATGGCTACACCTTC.

This clonotype was detected ten times or more. This sequence joins TRBV5-6 and TRBJ1-2, with TRBD1 identical over 8 bases. The CDR3 runs 15 residues. CDR1 is SGHDT, CDR2 YYEEEE, per germline. The V segment lost 1 base and the J segment 8 bases; nucleotides outside the gene matches: 10. CDR3 bases: TGTGCCAGCAGCTTGAGTGGGCAGGGGGCGCGAGGCTACACCTTC. This gives the protein CASSLSGQGARGYTF.

This clonotype was observed at least ten times. V and J are TRBV6-5 and TRBJ2-3, with D perhaps matching TRBD1 (5 bases). Germline V gene lookup returns CDR1 MNHEY and CDR2 SVGAGI. V was shortened by 2 bases and J by 2 bases, with 11 bases between the two germline ends. There are 15 residues in the CDR3. CDR3 nucleotides: TGTGCCAGCAGTTACGCTGGGGCCCCCACAGATACGCAGTATTTT. Encoded protein: CASSYAGAPTDTQYF.

This sequence joins TRBV25-1 and TRBJ2-7; TRBD1 is a possible D gene (5 bases). Germline lookup yields CDR1 MGHDK and CDR2 SYGVNS. The CDR3 contains 12 residues. V was trimmed by 1 base and J by 11 bases, leaving 12 bases between them. Written as DNA, the CDR3 is TGTGCCAGCAGTGAATCTCCAGGGAAGAAGTACGTC. Translated, it gives CASSESPGKKYV.

This clonotype was counted many times. The chain is built from TRBV5-1 and TRBJ1-4; 10 nucleotides line up with TRBD1. Germline CDR1 is SGHRS and CDR2 is YFSETQ. This CDR3 comprises 15 residues. V shed 2 bases and J 5 bases; nucleotides not matched to a gene: 3. DNA of the CDR3: TGCGCCAGCAGCTTAAAGGGACAGGGGAATGAAAAACTGTTTTTT. This sequence encodes CASSLKGQGNEKLFF.

This clonotype was recorded at least ten times. The rearrangement uses TRBV7-2 and TRBJ2-1, with D uncertain. V was pared by 2 bases and J by 7 bases, with 9 bases between. CDR1 SGHTA and CDR2 FQGNSA come from the germline V gene. The CDR3 totals 13 residues. The CDR3 spells CASSLRASNEQFF. CDR3 coding DNA: TGTGCCAGCAGCTTAAGGGCGTCGAATGAGCAGTTCTTC.

The CDR3 protein is CSADRQGAYEQYF. The CDR3 nucleotides are TGCAGTGCAGATAGGCAGGGAGCCTACGAGCAGTACTTC. The chain uses TRBV20-1 and TRBJ2-7; D tentatively reads TRBD1 or TRBD2 (5 bases each). The V end was cut by 6 bases, the J end by 2 bases, with 14 bases between. CDR3 length: 13 residues. The germline V gene encodes CDR1 DFQATT and CDR2 SNEGSKA (reference sequence).

This clonotype came up many times. V and J are TRBV6-1 and TRBJ1-5; 7 nucleotides line up with TRBD1. CDR1 and CDR2 from the germline V gene are MNHNS and SASEGT. Trimming cost V 6 bases and J 5 bases; bases outside gene matches: 4. CDR3 length equals 13 residues. CDR3 sequence: CASSIDRDQPQHF. The CDR3 region has the DNA TGTGCCAGCAGCATCGACAGGGATCAGCCCCAGCATTTT.

The chain joins TRBV12-3 or TRBV12-4 to TRBJ1-1; 9 bases agree with TRBD1. Germline trimming cut 2 bases from V and 8 bases from J; bases unmatched to any gene: 3. This CDR3 is 13 amino acids long. This chain's CDR3 is CASSLPGQGEAFF. CDR3 DNA sequence: TGTGCCAGCAGTTTACCGGGACAGGGAGAAGCTTTCTTT.

Points on this clonotype: Germline is not matched at one junction end, which may reflect a read error. The chain couples TRBV19 to TRBJ2-3; 9 nucleotides line up with TRBD1. This CDR3 is built from 10 residues. The germline V gene encodes CDR1 LNHDA and CDR2 SQIVND (reference sequence). The CDR3 sequence: CASSAGTGMF. CDR3 bases: TGTGCCAGTAGTGCCGGGACAGGGATGTTT.

The V and J genes are TRBV10-2 and TRBJ2-1; D uncertain. The CDR3 has 14 amino acids. Germline CDR1 and CDR2: WSHSY and SAAADI. The V end was cut by 0 bases, the J end by 9 bases, with 12 bases between. The CDR3 is CASSESTGVLEQFF. CDR3 DNA sequence: TGCGCCAGCAGTGAGTCGACGGGCGTGCTTGAGCAGTTCTTC.

This chain joins TRBV25-1 and TRBJ1-2; no firm D call. V lost 3 bases and J lost 7, with 12 bases in between. Germline V lookup: CDR1 MGHDK, CDR2 SYGVNS. The CDR3 has 13 residues. Here the CDR3 DNA reads TGTGCCAGCAGTGACTTGGGGATAGGTGGCTACACCTTC. Protein: CASSDLGIGGYTF.

The chain employs TRBV7-6 and TRBJ2-2; D is undetermined. V shed 3 bases and J shed 6 bases, with 5 bases lying between them. Germline loops: CDR1 SGHVS, CDR2 FNYEAQ. The CDR3 runs to 12 residues. CDR3 sequence reads: CASSLAPGELFF. In DNA form, the CDR3 reads TGTGCCAGCAGCTTGGCACCCGGGGAGCTGTTTTTT.

Many counts were recorded for this clonotype. The V and J genes are TRBV5-6 and TRBJ1-2; D may be TRBD1 (6 bases). This CDR3 comprises 15 residues. Germline values: CDR1 SGHDT, CDR2 YYEEEE. V was shortened by 0 bases and J by 2 bases, with 11 bases between the two germline ends. CDR3 sequence reads: CASSLAGGLNYGYTF. The DNA for the CDR3 is TGTGCCAGCAGCTTGGCCGGGGGGCTCAACTATGGCTACACCTTC.

This clonotype was detected ten times or more. V is TRBV11-2 and J is TRBJ2-7, with 8 bases matching TRBD1. Germline-derived CDR1 and CDR2 are SGHAT and FQNNGV. The CDR3 covers 14 residues. After removal of 5 bases from V and 4 bases from J, the junction contained 7 bases not matched to a gene. CDR3 amino acids: CASSLGQGAYEQYF. CDR3 nucleotides: TGTGCCAGCAGCCTGGGGCAGGGGGCATACGAGCAGTACTTC.

Ten or more counts support this clonotype. The chain is built from TRBV5-1 and TRBJ2-5; 8 bases agree with TRBD1. Unmatched junction bases numbered 2, after V lost 2 bases and J lost 2 bases. The CDR3 consists of 14 residues. In germline, CDR1 is SGHRS, CDR2 YFSETQ. The CDR3 DNA reads as TGCGCCAGCAGCTTCCAGGGGGCTCAAGAGACCCAGTACTTC. Its protein is CASSFQGAQETQYF.

Points on this clonotype: A read error may explain this, as a much larger clone is one base away. The chain has TRBV6-5 and TRBJ2-1, with a weak D call TRBD1 (6 bases). This CDR3 has 15 amino acids. Per germline, CDR1 MNHEY and CDR2 SVGAGI. For the CDR3, the DNA is TGTGCCAGCAATTACTCGCCAGGGGCGGTCAATGAGCAGTTCTTC. It is translated as CASNYSPGAVNEQFF.

This clonotype was picked up a small number of times. This could be a read error, since a much larger clone is one nucleotide away. The V gene is TRBV20-1, the J gene TRBJ1-5, with a possible D match to TRBD1 (6 bases). The germline gives CDR1 DFQATT, CDR2 SNEGSKA (reference sequence). The CDR3 spans 15 residues. V was shortened by 4 bases and J by 0 bases, with 13 bases between the two germline ends. The CDR3 region is CSANPQGLSNQPQHF. The CDR3, as DNA: TGCAGTGCTAACCCTCAGGGGCTTAGCAATCAGCCCCAGCATTTT.

This clonotype was detected many times. The CDR3 region has the DNA TGTGCCAGCAGTCCTATCTCGGGACGGAATGAAAAACTGTTTTTT. It translates to CASSPISGRNEKLFF. The chain couples TRBV12-3 or TRBV12-4 to TRBJ1-4; D is perhaps TRBD1 (5 bases). This CDR3 contains 15 residues. V lost 5 bases and J lost 5, with 15 bases in between.

This clonotype was observed a handful of times. The chain joins TRBV30 to TRBJ1-3; no firm D call. The CDR3 runs 14 residues. Per the germline V gene, CDR1 is GTSNPN and CDR2 is SVGIG (reference sequence). V was clipped by 3 bases and J by 2 bases, with 11 bases between them. The DNA for the CDR3 is TGTGCCTGGAGAAATTCGGGAGCTGGAAACACCATATATTTT. Protein sequence: CAWRNSGAGNTIYF. The full variable domain, its missing parts supplied by reference TRBV30 and TRBJ1-3, is SQTIHQWPATLVQPVGSPLSLECTVEGTSNPNLYWYRQAAGRGLQLLFYSVGIGQISSEVPQNLSASRPQDRQFILSSKKLLLSDSGFYLCAWRNSGAGNTIYFGEGSWLTVV.